A single sample gave rise to the 32 T cell receptor beta chains below, sequenced in a study of T cells expressing NK-cell markers. Reprocessing the 5' RACE reads, TCRdb reports a single entry for every CDR3 protein and omits DNA. This listing includes about 390,000 distinct CDR3 sequences. Source material: blood T cells: a sorted CD56 or NKG2C T cell subset, CD4+ or CD8+ T cells, or bulk PBMC T cells (not recorded which). These receptor sequences come from a woman between 50 and 59 years old in good health.

The chain is built from TRBV20-1 and TRBJ1-1; as DNA is missing, the TRBD1 call by TCRdb cannot be tested. The CDR3 runs 16 residues. Germline values: CDR1 DFQATT, CDR2 SNEGSKA (reference sequence). This chain's CDR3 is CSARDPSVGLNTEAFF.

The chain combines TRBV5-1 with TRBJ1-2; TCRdb lists TRBD1, though no DNA is available to test this call. Germline V gives CDR1 SGHRS, CDR2 YFSETQ. The CDR3 has 15 residues. The CDR3 sequence: CASSPGPGLRYGYTF.

The chain links TRBV20-1 to TRBJ2-3; TCRdb proposes TRBD2, but this gene call is untestable without DNA. CDR3 size: 15 residues. The V gene's germline CDR1 is DFQATT and CDR2 SNEGSKA (reference sequence). The CDR3 sequence: CSAPLAERRADTQYF.

The rearrangement links TRBV5-4 to TRBJ2-1; as DNA is missing, the TRBD2 call by TCRdb cannot be tested. The CDR3 is made up of 12 amino acids. CDR1 and CDR2 (germline): SGHNT, YYREEE (reference sequence). The CDR3 sequence: CASSLPREYQFF. Together with reference TRBV5-4 and TRBJ2-1, the CDR3 gives the full variable domain: ETGVTQSPTHLIKTRGQQVTLRCSSQSGHNTVSWYQQALGQGPQFIFQYYREEENGRGNFPPRFSGLQFPNYSSELNVNALELDDSALYLCASSLPREYQFFGPGTRLTVL.

The chain is built from TRBV7-6 and TRBJ2-3. Germline V gene data show CDR1 as SGHVS and CDR2 as FNYEAQ. The CDR3 spans 15 residues. The CDR3 loop is CASSLDGYDTDTQYF.

The V and J genes are TRBV5-5 and TRBJ2-7; there is no DNA to check the TCRdb D call of TRBD1. Per the germline V gene, CDR1 is SGHKS and CDR2 is YYEKEE (reference sequence). This CDR3 is built from 14 residues. CDR3 loop: CASSRRGQGSEQYF.

V and J are TRBV3-1 and TRBJ2-7; the D call of TRBD2 rests on TCRdb alone, since no DNA is present to check it. The CDR3 totals 13 residues. From germline, CDR1 is LGHDT and CDR2 YNNKEL (reference sequence). This CDR3 is CASSEGPSWEQYF.

The chain joins TRBV12-3 or TRBV12-4 to TRBJ1-5; TCRdb's D call, TRBD1, is unchecked because there is no DNA. The CDR3 loop spans 13 amino acids. The CDR3 region is CASSRGAPGPQHF.

The chain combines TRBV5-1 with TRBJ1-5; no DNA is available, so the TRBD1 call from TCRdb remains unchecked. The CDR3 sequence is 15 residues long. Germline CDR1 is SGHRS and CDR2 is YFSETQ. The chain's CDR3 is CASSLESGGRQPQHF. The variable domain in full, completed from reference TRBV5-1 and TRBJ1-5, reads KAGVTQTPRYLIKTRGQQVTLSCSPISGHRSVSWYQQTPGQGLQFLFEYFSETQRNKGNFPGRFSGRQFSNSRSEMNVSTLELGDSALYLCASSLESGGRQPQHFGDGTRLSIL.

The gene calls are TRBV9 and TRBJ2-3; absent DNA, TCRdb's TRBD2 call cannot be checked. There are 18 residues in the CDR3. Per germline, CDR1 SGDLS and CDR2 YYNGEE. The CDR3 protein is CASSVARTPGGRGDTQYF.

V is TRBV14 and J is TRBJ1-6. The CDR3 is 18 residues long. Germline CDR1 SGHDN, CDR2 FVKESK. The CDR3 here is CASSQTTWDSGGNSPLHF.

The chain joins TRBV4-1 to TRBJ1-2. Germline V gene data show CDR1 as MGHRA and CDR2 as YSYEKL. This CDR3 comprises 14 residues. The chain's CDR3 is CASSPGERNYGYTF.

The V gene is TRBV3-1, the J gene TRBJ1-1; TCRdb's D gene call, TRBD1, goes unchecked for lack of DNA. Germline V CDR1 and CDR2: LGHDT, YNNKEL (reference sequence). The CDR3 has 14 amino acids. CDR3 region: CASSQDPAGPEAFF.

The rearrangement joins TRBV28 to TRBJ2-1; TCRdb's assignment of TRBD1 cannot be checked, as there is no DNA. The CDR3 loop spans 16 amino acids. Germline V gene lookup returns CDR1 MDHEN and CDR2 SYDVKM. CDR3 sequence: CASSQQLGPGINEQFF.

V usage is TRBV20-1 and J usage is TRBJ1-1; there is no DNA to check the TCRdb D call of TRBD1. The CDR3 covers 15 residues. CDR1 and CDR2 (germline): DFQATT, SNEGSKA (reference sequence). CDR3 sequence: CSARDWRGTNTEAFF.

This chain links TRBV2 with TRBJ2-1; the D gene TCRdb calls, TRBD2, cannot be checked with no DNA. This CDR3 has 18 residues. Germline V CDR1 and CDR2: SNHLY, FYNNEI. CDR3 residues: CASRPWWVAGDADNEQFF.

This rearrangement joins TRBV24-1 to TRBJ2-1; TCRdb's assignment of TRBD2 cannot be checked, as there is no DNA. Germline lookup yields CDR1 KGHDR and CDR2 SFDVKD. CDR3 length: 15 residues. This chain's CDR3 is CATSDYPRGAPALFF.

The rearrangement uses TRBV10-3 and TRBJ1-5. The CDR3 has 12 amino acids. CDR1 is ENHRY and CDR2 is SYGVKD in the germline V gene. The CDR3 sequence is CAISGESSPQHF.

CDR3 in amino acids: CASSLYQGATTEAFF. The genes are TRBV7-6 and TRBJ1-1; as DNA is missing, the TRBD1 call by TCRdb cannot be tested. Germline loops: CDR1 SGHVS, CDR2 FNYEAQ. The CDR3 consists of 15 residues.

V is TRBV12-3 or TRBV12-4 and J is TRBJ1-2; TCRdb proposes TRBD1, but this gene call is untestable without DNA. This CDR3 spans 16 amino acids. The CDR3 sequence is CASSYMGGGRSDGYTF.

This chain links TRBV12-3 or TRBV12-4 with TRBJ2-3; TCRdb picks TRBD1, but there is no DNA to check that call. The CDR3 has 12 amino acids. This CDR3 is CASSRPGGAQYF.

The V gene is TRBV4-1, the J gene TRBJ2-4; checking the TCRdb D call of TRBD1 is not possible without DNA. CDR3 length: 15 residues. The germline V gene has CDR1 MGHRA and CDR2 YSYEKL. The CDR3 spells CASSQGGIQADIQYF.

The chain couples TRBV30 to TRBJ2-3; lacking DNA, the TRBD1 call made by TCRdb goes unchecked. Germline-derived CDR1 and CDR2 are GTSNPN and SVGIG (reference sequence). The CDR3 covers 15 residues. The CDR3: CAWSSGTASTDTQYF.

This chain links TRBV5-1 with TRBJ2-1. Germline V CDR1 and CDR2: SGHRS, YFSETQ. The CDR3 is 16 residues long. The CDR3 spells CASSLGNNNPTNEQFF.

The J gene is TRBJ1-4, the V gene TRBV5-1; TCRdb names TRBD1, which stays unverified in the absence of DNA. CDR1 is SGHRS, CDR2 YFSETQ, per germline. The CDR3 loop spans 15 amino acids. The CDR3: CASSLGQGFSEKLFF.

The gene calls are TRBV5-1 and TRBJ2-6; with no DNA, the TCRdb D assignment of TRBD1 cannot be verified. The V gene's germline CDR1 is SGHRS and CDR2 YFSETQ. The CDR3 runs 17 residues. CDR3 sequence: CASSSGQAGSGANVLTF.

CDR3 region: CASSTRAPRSGELFF. The rearrangement joins TRBV5-1 to TRBJ2-2; TCRdb calls TRBD2, which cannot be checked without DNA. There are 15 residues in the CDR3. The germline gives CDR1 SGHRS, CDR2 YFSETQ.

The V and J genes are TRBV30 and TRBJ1-1; lacking DNA, the TRBD1 call made by TCRdb goes unchecked. The CDR3 loop spans 12 amino acids. CDR1 and CDR2 (germline): GTSNPN, SVGIG (reference sequence). CDR3 region: CVWTGQASEAFF.

V and J are TRBV27 and TRBJ1-2. CDR1 and CDR2 from the germline V gene are MNHEY and SMNVEV (reference sequence). The CDR3 extends over 14 amino acids. The CDR3 sequence: CASSPSGSQGSYTF.

The gene calls are TRBV12-3 or TRBV12-4 and TRBJ2-7. The CDR3 is 13 residues long. CDR3 loop: CASSFALAYEQYF.

The genes are TRBV12-3 or TRBV12-4 and TRBJ2-1. The CDR3 runs 14 residues. CDR3 in amino acids: CASSWYKGYNEQFF.

The rearrangement uses TRBV6-5 and TRBJ1-1; with no DNA, the TCRdb D assignment of TRBD1 cannot be verified. The CDR3 sequence is 15 residues long. Germline V gives CDR1 MNHEY, CDR2 SVGAGI. CDR3 protein: CASSYSKPGNTEAFF.